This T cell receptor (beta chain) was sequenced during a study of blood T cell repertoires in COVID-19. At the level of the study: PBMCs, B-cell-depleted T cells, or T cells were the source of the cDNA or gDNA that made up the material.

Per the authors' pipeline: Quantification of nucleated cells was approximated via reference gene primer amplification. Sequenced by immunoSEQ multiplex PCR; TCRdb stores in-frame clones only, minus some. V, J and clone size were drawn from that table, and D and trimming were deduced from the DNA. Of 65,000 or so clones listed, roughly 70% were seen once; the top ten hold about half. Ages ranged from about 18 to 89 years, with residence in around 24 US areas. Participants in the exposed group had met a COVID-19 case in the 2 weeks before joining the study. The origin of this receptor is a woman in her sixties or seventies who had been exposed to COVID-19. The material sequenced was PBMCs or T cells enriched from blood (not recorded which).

CDR3 coding DNA: TGTGCCAGCAGTACCTCGGTGAACACTGAAGCTTTCTTT. Translated, it gives CASSTSVNTEAFF. V usage is TRBV6-4 and J usage is TRBJ1-1; D ambiguous. CDR3 length: 13 residues. Trimming removed 5 bases at V and 0 bases at J, with 7 bases between. CDR1 and CDR2 (germline): MRHNA, SNTAGT.